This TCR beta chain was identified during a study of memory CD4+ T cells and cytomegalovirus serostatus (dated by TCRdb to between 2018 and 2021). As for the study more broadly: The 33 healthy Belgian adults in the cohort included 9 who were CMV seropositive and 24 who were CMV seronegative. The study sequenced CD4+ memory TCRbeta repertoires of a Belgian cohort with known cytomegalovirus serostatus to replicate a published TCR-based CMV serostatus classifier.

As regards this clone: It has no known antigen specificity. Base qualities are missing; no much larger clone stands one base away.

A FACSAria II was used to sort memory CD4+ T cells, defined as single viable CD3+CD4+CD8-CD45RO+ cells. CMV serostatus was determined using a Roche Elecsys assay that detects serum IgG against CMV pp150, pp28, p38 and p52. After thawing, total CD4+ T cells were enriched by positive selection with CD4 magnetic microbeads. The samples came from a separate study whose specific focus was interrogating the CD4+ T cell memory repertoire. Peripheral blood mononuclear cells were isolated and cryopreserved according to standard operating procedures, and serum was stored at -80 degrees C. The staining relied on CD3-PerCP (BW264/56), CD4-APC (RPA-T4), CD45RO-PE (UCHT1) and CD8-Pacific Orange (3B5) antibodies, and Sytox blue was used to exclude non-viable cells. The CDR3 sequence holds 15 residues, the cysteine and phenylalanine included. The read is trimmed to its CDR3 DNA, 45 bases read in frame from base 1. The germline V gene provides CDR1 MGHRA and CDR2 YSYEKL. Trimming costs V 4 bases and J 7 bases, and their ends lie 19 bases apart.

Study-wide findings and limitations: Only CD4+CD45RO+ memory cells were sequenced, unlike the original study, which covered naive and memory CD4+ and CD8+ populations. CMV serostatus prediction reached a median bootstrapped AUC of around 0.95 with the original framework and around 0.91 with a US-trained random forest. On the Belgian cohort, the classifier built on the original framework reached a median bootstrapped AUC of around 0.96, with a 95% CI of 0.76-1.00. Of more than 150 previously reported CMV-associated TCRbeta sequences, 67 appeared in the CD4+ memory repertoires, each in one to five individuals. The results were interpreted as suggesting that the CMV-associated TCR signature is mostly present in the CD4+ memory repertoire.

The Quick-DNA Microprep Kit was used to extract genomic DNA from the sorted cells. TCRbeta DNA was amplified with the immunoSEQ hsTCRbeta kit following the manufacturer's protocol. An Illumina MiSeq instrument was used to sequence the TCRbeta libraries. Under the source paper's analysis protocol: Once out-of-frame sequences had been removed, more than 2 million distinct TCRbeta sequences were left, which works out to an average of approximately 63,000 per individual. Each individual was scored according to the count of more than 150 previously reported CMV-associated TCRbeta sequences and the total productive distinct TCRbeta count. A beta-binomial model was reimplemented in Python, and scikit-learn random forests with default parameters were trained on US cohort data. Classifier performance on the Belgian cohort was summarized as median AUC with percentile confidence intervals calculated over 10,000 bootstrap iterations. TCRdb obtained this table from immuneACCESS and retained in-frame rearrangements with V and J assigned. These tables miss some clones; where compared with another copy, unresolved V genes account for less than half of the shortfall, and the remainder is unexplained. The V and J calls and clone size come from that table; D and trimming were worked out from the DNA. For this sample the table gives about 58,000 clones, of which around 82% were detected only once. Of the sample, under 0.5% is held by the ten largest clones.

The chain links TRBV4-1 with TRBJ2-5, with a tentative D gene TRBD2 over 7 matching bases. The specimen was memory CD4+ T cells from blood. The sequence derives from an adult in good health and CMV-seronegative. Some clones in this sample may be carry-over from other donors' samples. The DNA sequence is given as TGCGCCAGCAGCCGATGGGGGGAGGGGGAGGCGACCCAGTACTTC. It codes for CASSRWGEGEATQYF.